This T cell receptor beta chain was identified during a study of cytomegalovirus exposure and HLA in healthy donors. The study, taken as a whole, reports: Later, TCR association rates were found to vary by HLA locus, highest for DRB1 and lowest for HLA-C.

Worth noting for this clone: Its antigen remains unidentified.

PCR amplification relied on 60 Vbeta primers (plus 13 Jbeta primers). Assay used: immunoSEQ multiplex PCR; TCRdb lists only in-frame clones, some missing. The sample table sets out about 53,000 clones. There are 14 residues in the CDR3. With 4 bases clipped from V and 5 bases from J, the junction kept 6 bases outside the gene matches. Germline V gene lookup returns CDR1 SGHRS and CDR2 YFSETQ. The J gene is TRBJ2-7, the V gene TRBV5-1; 10 nucleotides agree with TRBD1. The sequence came from a woman aged 18-30 years in good health and CMV-seronegative. Sequencing used PBMCs. The CDR3 is CASSPGQGIHEQYF. CDR3 DNA sequence: TGCGCCAGCAGCCCGGGACAGGGGATCCACGAGCAGTACTTC.